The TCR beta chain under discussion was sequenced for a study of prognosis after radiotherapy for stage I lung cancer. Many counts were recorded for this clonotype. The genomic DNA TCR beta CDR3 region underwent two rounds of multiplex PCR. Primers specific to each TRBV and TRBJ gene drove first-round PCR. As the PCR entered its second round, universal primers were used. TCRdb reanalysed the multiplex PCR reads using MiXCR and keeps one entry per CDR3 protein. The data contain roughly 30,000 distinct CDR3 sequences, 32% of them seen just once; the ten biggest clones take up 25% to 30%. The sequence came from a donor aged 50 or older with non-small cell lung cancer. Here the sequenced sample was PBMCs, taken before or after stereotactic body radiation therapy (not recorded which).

The CDR3 region has the DNA TGTGCCAGTAGTATCCAGGGACGCGGGGAGCTGTTTTTT. Translated, it gives CASSIQGRGELFF. J is TRBJ2-2 and V is TRBV19; D assignment may be TRBD1 or TRBD2 (5 bases each). There are 13 residues in the CDR3. V was pared by 3 bases and J by 7 bases, with 9 bases between. CDR1 and CDR2 from the germline V gene are LNHDA and SQIVND (reference sequence).